The 21 T cell receptor beta chains below all came from one sample that was sequenced in a study of identifying expanded T cells in peripheral blood. Generated by immunoSEQ multiplex PCR, the TCRdb table keeps only in-frame clones and is missing some. The sample consists of approximately 80,000 clones, 84% of them appearing once. Source material: blood. These receptors originate from a person aged 18 to 75 in good health.

The chain links TRBV13 to TRBJ1-5; 9 nucleotides line up with TRBD1. The ends lost 5 bases at V and 7 bases at J; junction bases unmatched: 6. The germline gives CDR1 PRHDT, CDR2 FYEKMQ (reference sequence). This CDR3 has 14 amino acids. The CDR3 region is CASSRGQGDQPQHF. CDR3 nucleotide sequence: TGTGCCAGCAGCCGGGGACAGGGCGACCAGCCCCAGCATTTT.

This clone has more than one count but fewer than ten. This rearrangement joins TRBV28 to TRBJ2-7; 10 nucleotides align to TRBD1. The CDR3 has 16 residues. The germline CDR1 and CDR2 sequences are MDHEN and SYDVKM. V dropped 5 bases and J dropped 2; count of bases not matched to a gene: 9. CDR3 in amino acids: CASSPGDRGLAYEQYF. CDR3 nucleotide sequence: TGTGCCAGCAGTCCCGGGGACAGGGGACTTGCCTACGAGCAGTACTTC. Using reference TRBV28 and TRBJ2-7 for the parts outside the CDR3, the full variable domain is DVKVTQSSRYLVKRTGEKVFLECVQDMDHENMFWYRQDPGLGLRLIYFSYDVKMKEKGDIPEGYSVSREKKERFSLILESASTNQTSMYLCASSPGDRGLAYEQYFGPGTRLTVT.

The chain joins TRBV28 to TRBJ1-1, with a weak D call TRBD1 (5 bases). Trimming shortened V by 5 bases and J by 1 base, and 11 bases separated the two germline ends. This CDR3 region has 14 residues. CDR1 is MDHEN, CDR2 SYDVKM, per germline. CDR3 region: CASSNPGTNTEAFF. DNA for the CDR3: TGTGCCAGCAGTAACCCCGGGACGAACACTGAAGCTTTCTTT.

The V and J genes are TRBV6-5 and TRBJ1-5; 7 bases align to TRBD1. Germline lookup yields CDR1 MNHEY and CDR2 SVGAGI. The CDR3 totals 13 residues. The junction had 7 bases not matched to a gene; V was cut back by 5 bases and J by 9 bases. CDR3 DNA: TGTGCCAGCAGTCGATCGACAGGGCCGCCCCAGCATTTT. The encoded protein is CASSRSTGPPQHF.

The V call is TRBV2, the J call TRBJ1-5; D gene ambiguous. Trimming shortened V by 4 bases and J by 0 bases, and 13 bases separated the two germline ends. CDR3 length: 16 amino acids. Germline-derived CDR1 and CDR2 are SNHLY and FYNNEI. The CDR3 here is CASSGERAYSNQPQHF. In DNA, the CDR3 is TGTGCCAGCAGTGGGGAAAGGGCGTATAGCAATCAGCCCCAGCATTTT.

The chain uses TRBV11-3 and TRBJ2-1, with 10 bases identical to TRBD2. V trimming: 2 bases; J trimming: 4 bases; junction bases outside the gene matches: 8. This CDR3 has 17 amino acids. Germline CDR1 is SGHNT and CDR2 is YENEEA. In DNA, the CDR3 is TGTGCCAGCAGCTTATTCCCGCCTAGCGGGAGTTACAATGAGCAGTTCTTC. This sequence encodes CASSLFPPSGSYNEQFF.

DNA of the CDR3: TGTGCCAGCAGCTTAGGGTCCCACAATGAGCAGTTCTTC. It yields the protein CASSLGSHNEQFF. This chain joins TRBV11-2 and TRBJ2-1; D gene unclear. V was clipped by 1 base and J by 5 bases, with 6 bases between them. This CDR3 comprises 13 residues. CDR1 is SGHAT, CDR2 FQNNGV, per germline.

This sequence joins TRBV7-3 and TRBJ2-1; 8 bases map to TRBD2. CDR1 and CDR2 (germline): SGHTA, FQGTGA. The ends lost 3 bases at V and 6 bases at J; junction bases unmatched: 10. This CDR3 is 16 amino acids long. This CDR3 is CASSLTPGGAGNEQFF. The CDR3 DNA follows: TGTGCCAGCAGCTTGACCCCGGGGGGGGCAGGCAATGAGCAGTTCTTC. Using reference TRBV7-3 and TRBJ2-1 for the parts outside the CDR3, the full variable domain is GAGVSQTPSNKVTEKGKYVELRCDPISGHTALYWYRQSLGQGPEFLIYFQGTGAADDSGLPNDRFFAVRPEGSVSTLKIQRTERGDSAVYLCASSLTPGGAGNEQFFGPGTRLTVL.

The chain employs TRBV6-6 and TRBJ2-2, with TRBD2 matching 7 bases. Trimming removed 5 bases from V and 5 bases from J; junction bases left unmatched: 11. The germline V gene encodes CDR1 MNHNY and CDR2 SVGAGI (reference sequence). The CDR3 is made up of 16 amino acids. The CDR3 is CASSKPVLARTGELFF. The DNA of the CDR3 is TGTGCCAGCAGTAAACCCGTACTAGCGAGGACCGGGGAGCTGTTTTTT.

The chain couples TRBV19 to TRBJ2-7, with 10 bases lining up with TRBD1. V lost 4 bases to trimming and J lost 3 bases; unmatched junction nucleotides: 6. The CDR3 runs to 15 residues. The germline V gene has CDR1 LNHDA and CDR2 SQIVND (reference sequence). Written as DNA, the CDR3 is TGTGCCAGTAGTACTCCCGGGACAGGGGACTACGAGCAGTACTTC. Encoded protein: CASSTPGTGDYEQYF. The variable domain in full, with the rest retrieved from reference TRBV19 and TRBJ2-7, is DGGITQSPKYLFRKEGQNVTLSCEQNLNHDAMYWYRQDPGQGLRLIYYSQIVNDFQKGDIAEGYSVSREKKESFPLTVTSAQKNPTAFYLCASSTPGTGDYEQYFGPGTRLTVT.

The rearrangement uses TRBV11-2 and TRBJ2-1; TRBD2 might be the D (5 bases). V was pared by 0 bases and J by 0 bases, with 6 bases between. The CDR3 spans 15 residues. Germline-derived CDR1 and CDR2 are SGHAT and FQNNGV. The CDR3 loop reads CASSLEAASYNEQFF. The CDR3 DNA reads as TGTGCCAGCAGCTTAGAAGCGGCCTCCTACAATGAGCAGTTCTTC.

The chain recombines TRBV4-2 with TRBJ2-7; no clear D. Germline values: CDR1 LGHNA, CDR2 YNFKEQ. This CDR3 comprises 18 residues. V shed 0 bases and J shed 6 bases, with 24 bases lying between them. CDR3 loop: CASSQDLLPTIRLSEQYF. Written as DNA, the CDR3 is TGTGCCAGCAGCCAAGATTTGCTTCCCACTATCCGATTAAGCGAGCAGTACTTC.

The V call is TRBV7-3, the J call TRBJ2-2; 8 bases match TRBD2. Germline CDR1 reads SGHTA; CDR2 reads FQGTGA. V was pared by 5 bases and J by 7 bases, with 12 bases of the junction left unmatched. This CDR3 has 16 amino acids. CDR3 nucleotides: TGTGCCAGCAGCCCGGCGGGGGGACTAGTCATCGGGGAGCTGTTTTTT. Its translation is CASSPAGGLVIGELFF.

The rearrangement links TRBV11-2 to TRBJ1-1; D not resolved. The length of the CDR3 is 14 residues. V was clipped by 5 bases and J by 4 bases, with 14 bases between them. Germline V gives CDR1 SGHAT, CDR2 FQNNGV. CDR3: CASSPDPWGTEAFF. CDR3 DNA sequence: TGTGCCAGCAGCCCAGACCCTTGGGGCACTGAAGCTTTCTTT.

J is TRBJ2-2 and V is TRBV19; TRBD1 agrees at 8 bases. J lost 4 bases, V lost 6 bases, and 4 bases had no gene match. The CDR3 consists of 14 residues. Germline V gives CDR1 LNHDA, CDR2 SQIVND (reference sequence). The CDR3 nucleotides read TGTGCCAGTAGACGGACAGGGAGCACCGGGGAGCTGTTTTTT. Its protein is CASRRTGSTGELFF.

V is TRBV28 and J is TRBJ2-3; 11 bases map to TRBD1. CDR1 and CDR2 (germline): MDHEN, SYDVKM. After removal of 6 bases from V and 2 bases from J, the junction contained 7 bases not matched to a gene. The CDR3 consists of 16 residues. CDR3 in amino acids: CASSPGTGGVTDTQYF. CDR3 coding DNA: TGTGCCAGCAGCCCCGGGACAGGGGGAGTCACAGATACGCAGTATTTT.

About this clone: At the DNA level, this CDR3 is encoded by other sequences in the same sample as well. The chain links TRBV27 to TRBJ1-2, with D maybe TRBD1 (6 bases). The CDR3 contains 12 residues. The V end lost 3 bases, the J end lost 7 bases, and 9 bases lay between the germline ends. Germline CDR1 is MNHEY and CDR2 is SMNVEV (reference sequence). As DNA, the CDR3 is TGTGCCAGCAGTTTTGGGGGCAGTGGCTACACCTTC. Translated: CASSFGGSGYTF.

This chain links TRBV5-1 with TRBJ2-3; 9 bases fit TRBD1. The CDR3 spans 18 residues. CDR1 and CDR2 from the germline V gene are SGHRS and YFSETQ. Unmatched junction bases numbered 9, after V lost 1 base and J lost 0 bases. The chain's CDR3 is CASSLSGTGPISTDTQYF. Here the CDR3 DNA reads TGCGCCAGCAGCTTGAGCGGGACAGGGCCGATTAGCACAGATACGCAGTATTTT.

The chain combines TRBV19 with TRBJ2-7, with TRBD1 matching over 8 bases. The V gene end was trimmed by 8 bases and the J gene end by 2 bases; junction bases not matched to a gene: 11. This CDR3 has 15 residues. The germline gives CDR1 LNHDA, CDR2 SQIVND (reference sequence). CDR3 protein: CASGSATGAAYEQYF. The CDR3 DNA follows: TGTGCCAGTGGCTCAGCGACAGGGGCGGCCTACGAGCAGTACTTC.

The rearrangement links TRBV28 to TRBJ2-1, with D possibly being TRBD1 (6 bases). The CDR3 consists of 15 residues. Germline V gives CDR1 MDHEN, CDR2 SYDVKM. V lost 5 bases, J lost 1 base, and 12 bases lay in between. CDR3 DNA sequence: TGTGCCAGCAGTCCCTTAACAGGGTCCTACAATGAGCAGTTCTTC. Residues: CASSPLTGSYNEQFF.

J is TRBJ2-7 and V is TRBV4-3; D possibly matches TRBD1 or TRBD2 (6 bases each). The CDR3 covers 15 residues. Germline V lookup: CDR1 LGHNA, CDR2 YSLEER. Trimming removed 0 bases from V and 0 bases from J, with 9 bases in between. As DNA, the CDR3 is TGCGCCAGCAGCCAAGATTCGGGGGCCTCCTACGAGCAGTACTTC. It codes for CASSQDSGASYEQYF.